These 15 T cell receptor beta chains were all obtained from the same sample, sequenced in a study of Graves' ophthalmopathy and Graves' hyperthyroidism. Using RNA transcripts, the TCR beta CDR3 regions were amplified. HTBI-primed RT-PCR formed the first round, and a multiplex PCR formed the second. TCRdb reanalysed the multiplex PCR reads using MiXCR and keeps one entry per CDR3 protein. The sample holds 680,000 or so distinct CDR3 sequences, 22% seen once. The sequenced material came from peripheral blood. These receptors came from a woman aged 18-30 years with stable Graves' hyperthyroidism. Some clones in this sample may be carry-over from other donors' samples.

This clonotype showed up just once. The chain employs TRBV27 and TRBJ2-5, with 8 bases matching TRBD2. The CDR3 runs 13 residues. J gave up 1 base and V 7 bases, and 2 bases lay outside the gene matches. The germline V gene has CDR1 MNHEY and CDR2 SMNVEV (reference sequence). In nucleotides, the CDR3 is TGTGCCAGCAATGCGGGGGGCCAAGAGACCCAGTACTTC. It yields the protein CASNAGGQETQYF.

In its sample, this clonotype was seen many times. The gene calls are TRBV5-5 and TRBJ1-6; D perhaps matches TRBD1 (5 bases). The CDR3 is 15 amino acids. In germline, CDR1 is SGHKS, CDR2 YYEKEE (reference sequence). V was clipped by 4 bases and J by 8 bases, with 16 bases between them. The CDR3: CASSRQRLGDSPLHF. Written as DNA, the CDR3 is TGTGCCAGCAGCCGACAGCGGCTCGGGGATTCACCCCTCCACTTT.

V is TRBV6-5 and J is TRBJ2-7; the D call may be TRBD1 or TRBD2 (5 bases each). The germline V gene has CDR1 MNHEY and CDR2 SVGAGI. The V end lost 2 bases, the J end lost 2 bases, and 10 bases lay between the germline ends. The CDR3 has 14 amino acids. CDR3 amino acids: CASSYPGPPYEQYF. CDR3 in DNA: TGTGCCAGCAGTTACCCGGGACCCCCCTACGAGCAGTACTTC.

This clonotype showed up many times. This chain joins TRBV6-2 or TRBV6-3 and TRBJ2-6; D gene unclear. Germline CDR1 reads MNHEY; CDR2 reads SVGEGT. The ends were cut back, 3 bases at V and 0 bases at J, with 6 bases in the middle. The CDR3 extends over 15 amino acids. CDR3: CASSYRFSGANVLTF. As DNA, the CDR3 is TGTGCCAGCAGTTATAGATTCTCTGGGGCCAACGTCCTGACTTTC.

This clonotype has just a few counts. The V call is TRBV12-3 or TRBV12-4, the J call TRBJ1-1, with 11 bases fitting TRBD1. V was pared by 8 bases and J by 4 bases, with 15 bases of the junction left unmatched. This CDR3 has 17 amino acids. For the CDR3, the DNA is TGTGCCAGCGGTCCCGGGACAGGGGGGACGGGGCTCACTGAAGCTTTCTTT. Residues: CASGPGTGGTGLTEAFF.

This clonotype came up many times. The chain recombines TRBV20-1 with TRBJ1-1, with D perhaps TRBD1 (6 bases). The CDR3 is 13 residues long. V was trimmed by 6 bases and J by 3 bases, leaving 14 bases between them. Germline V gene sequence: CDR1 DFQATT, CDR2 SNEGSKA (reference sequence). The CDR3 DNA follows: TGCAGTGCCAACACAGGGACCCACACTGAAGCTTTCTTT. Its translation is CSANTGTHTEAFF.

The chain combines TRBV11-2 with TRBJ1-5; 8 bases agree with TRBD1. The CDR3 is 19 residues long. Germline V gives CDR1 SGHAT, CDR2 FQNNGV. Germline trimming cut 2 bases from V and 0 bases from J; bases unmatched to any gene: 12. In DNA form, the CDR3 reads TGTGCCAGCAGCTTACCCCGGGGGGGTACAGGGGGTAGCAATCAGCCCCAGCATTTT. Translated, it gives CASSLPRGGTGGSNQPQHF.

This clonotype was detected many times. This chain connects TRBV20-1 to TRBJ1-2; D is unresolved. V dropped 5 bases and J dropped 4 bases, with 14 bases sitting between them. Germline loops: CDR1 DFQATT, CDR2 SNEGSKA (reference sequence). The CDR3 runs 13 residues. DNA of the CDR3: TGCAGTGCTGTAGATGGGGTGACCTATGGCTACACCTTC. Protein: CSAVDGVTYGYTF.

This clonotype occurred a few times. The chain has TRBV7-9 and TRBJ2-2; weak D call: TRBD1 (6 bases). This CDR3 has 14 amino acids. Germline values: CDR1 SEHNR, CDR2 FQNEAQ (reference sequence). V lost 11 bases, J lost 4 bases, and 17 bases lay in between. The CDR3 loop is CAGSGVAVTGELFF. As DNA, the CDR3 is TGTGCCGGCTCAGGGGTCGCGGTCACCGGGGAGCTGTTTTTT. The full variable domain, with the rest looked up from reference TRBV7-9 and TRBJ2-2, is DTGVSQNPRHKITKRGQNVTFRCDPISEHNRLYWYRQTLGQGPEFLTYFQNEAQLEKSRLLSDRFSAERPKGSFSTLEIQRTEQGDSAMYLCAGSGVAVTGELFFGEGSRLTVL.

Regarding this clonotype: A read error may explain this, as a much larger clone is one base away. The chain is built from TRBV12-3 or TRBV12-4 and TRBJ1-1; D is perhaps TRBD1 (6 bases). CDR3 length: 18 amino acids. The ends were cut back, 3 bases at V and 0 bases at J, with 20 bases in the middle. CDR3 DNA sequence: TGTGCCAGCAGTTTCTCAGGGGTTGGGGCGAAAATGAACACTGAAGCTTTCTTT. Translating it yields CASSFSGVGAKMNTEAFF.

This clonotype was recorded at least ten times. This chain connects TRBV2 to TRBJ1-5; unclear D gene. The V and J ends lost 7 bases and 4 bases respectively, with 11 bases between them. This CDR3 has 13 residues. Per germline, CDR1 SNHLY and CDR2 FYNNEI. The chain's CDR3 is CASNTVWNQPQHF. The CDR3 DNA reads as TGTGCCAGCAATACCGTTTGGAATCAGCCCCAGCATTTT.

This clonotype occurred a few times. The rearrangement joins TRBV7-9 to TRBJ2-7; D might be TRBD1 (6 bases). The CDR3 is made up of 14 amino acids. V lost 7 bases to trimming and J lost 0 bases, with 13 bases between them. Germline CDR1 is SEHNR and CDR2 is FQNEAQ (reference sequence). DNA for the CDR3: TGTGCCAGCACCCAGAGACAGGCCTCCTACGAGCAGTACTTC. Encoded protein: CASTQRQASYEQYF.

The CDR3 loop is CASTPPSQVTEAFF. CDR3 nucleotides: TGTGCCAGCACCCCCCCGTCCCAGGTTACTGAAGCTTTCTTT. The chain couples TRBV28 to TRBJ1-1; D is unclear. The CDR3 runs to 14 residues. V lost 7 bases to trimming and J lost 5 bases, with 17 bases between them. Looked up from germline, CDR1 is MDHEN and CDR2 is SYDVKM. The full variable domain, its missing parts supplied by reference TRBV28 and TRBJ1-1, is DVKVTQSSRYLVKRTGEKVFLECVQDMDHENMFWYRQDPGLGLRLIYFSYDVKMKEKGDIPEGYSVSREKKERFSLILESASTNQTSMYLCASTPPSQVTEAFFGQGTRLTVV.

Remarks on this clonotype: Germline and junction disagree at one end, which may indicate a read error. The CDR3 DNA reads TGTGCCAGCAGTGATGGAGAGGCCCAGTACTTC. Its protein product is CASSDGEAQYF. The V gene is TRBV2, the J gene TRBJ2-5; D remains unclear. CDR1 SNHLY and CDR2 FYNNEI come from the germline V gene. The CDR3 covers 11 residues.

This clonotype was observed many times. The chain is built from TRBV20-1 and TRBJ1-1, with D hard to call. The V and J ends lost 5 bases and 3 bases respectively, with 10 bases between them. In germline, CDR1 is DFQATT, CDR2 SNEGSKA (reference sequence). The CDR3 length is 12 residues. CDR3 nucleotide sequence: TGCAGTGCTGCCCGGTTAGACACTGAAGCTTTCTTT. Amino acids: CSAARLDTEAFF.